One and the same sample provided the 22 T cell receptor beta chains below, sequenced in a study of cytomegalovirus exposure and HLA in healthy donors. The PCR contained 60 Vbeta and 13 Jbeta primers. TCRdb's copy holds only in-frame clones and misses some; the assay was immunoSEQ multiplex PCR. The sample lists approximately 110,000 clones, 70% to 80% occurring once. Specimen: PBMCs. Every receptor here comes from a middle-aged man in good health and CMV-seronegative.

The rearrangement uses TRBV9 and TRBJ2-2; D gene uncertain. Germline values: CDR1 SGDLS, CDR2 YYNGEE. There are 14 residues in the CDR3. V was trimmed by 0 bases and J by 2 bases, leaving 5 bases between them. In DNA, the CDR3 is TGTGCCAGCAGCGTAGTCCGTAACACCGGGGAGCTGTTTTTT. The encoded protein is CASSVVRNTGELFF.

This clone was recorded a few times. This chain joins TRBV10-3 and TRBJ2-5, with a weak D call TRBD1 (5 bases). This CDR3 is built from 14 residues. CDR1 is ENHRY and CDR2 is SYGVKD in the germline V gene. Trimming took 2 bases from V and 5 from J, leaving 12 bases between them. CDR3 in amino acids: CAISEVSGMETQYF. The CDR3 DNA reads as TGTGCCATCAGTGAGGTATCAGGGATGGAGACCCAGTACTTC.

This clone was seen a few times. The chain recombines TRBV4-3 with TRBJ2-5; 9 bases align to TRBD1. CDR1 and CDR2 (germline): LGHNA, YSLEER. With V trimmed by 0 bases and J by 9 bases, 8 bases remained unmatched. The length of the CDR3 is 15 residues. The CDR3 nucleotides are TGCGCCAGCAGCCAAGATGGGACAGGGACGGAGGCCCAGTACTTC. It specifies CASSQDGTGTEAQYF.

The chain links TRBV5-1 to TRBJ1-1; possible D gene TRBD1, 6 bases. The CDR3 has 14 residues. From germline, CDR1 is SGHRS and CDR2 YFSETQ. Trimming stripped 3 bases from V and 0 bases from J, with 9 bases between. CDR3 sequence: CASSWTVLNTEAFF. In DNA, the CDR3 is TGCGCCAGCAGCTGGACAGTCTTGAACACTGAAGCTTTCTTT.

The V gene is TRBV7-3, the J gene TRBJ1-3, with D possibly TRBD1 on 6 matching bases. From germline, CDR1 is SGHTA and CDR2 FQGTGA. Trimming removed 5 bases from V and 6 bases from J, with 29 bases in between. This CDR3 spans 19 amino acids. The CDR3: CASSQPGHGWFLEENTIYF. The CDR3 DNA sequence: TGTGCCAGCAGCCAACCGGGACACGGGTGGTTCTTAGAGGAAAACACCATATATTTT.

The sample holds one count of this clone. V gene TRBV25-1 combines with J gene TRBJ1-2; D call uncertain. The CDR3 is 13 amino acids. Germline lookup yields CDR1 MGHDK and CDR2 SYGVNS. Trimming cost V 8 bases and J 7 bases, with 17 bases left between them. The CDR3 bases are TGTGCCAGCTACCAGGACTTCATGGGTGGCTACACCTTC. This encodes CASYQDFMGGYTF.

CDR3 nucleotides: TGTGCCAGCAGCCGCCGGGAGCGGGGATTCACAGATACGCAGTATTTT. Translation: CASSRRERGFTDTQYF. The chain carries TRBV7-2 and TRBJ2-3, with 7 bases aligning to TRBD2. Germline assignment: CDR1 SGHTA and CDR2 FQGNSA. CDR3 length: 16 amino acids. J lost 2 bases, V lost 5 bases, and 10 bases had no gene match.

This rearrangement joins TRBV5-1 to TRBJ1-2, with D unresolved. The CDR3 has 15 amino acids. V dropped 0 bases and J dropped 4 bases, with 13 bases sitting between them. The germline CDR1 and CDR2 sequences are SGHRS and YFSETQ. Written as DNA, the CDR3 is TGCGCCAGCAGCTTGGCCTGGGAGGATGGCTATGGCTACACCTTC. This translates into CASSLAWEDGYGYTF.

This rearrangement joins TRBV7-8 to TRBJ2-7; weak D call: TRBD1 (6 bases). Germline assignment: CDR1 SGHVS and CDR2 FQNEAQ. The ends were cut back, 5 bases at V and 1 base at J, with 15 bases in the middle. This CDR3 region has 15 residues. DNA for the CDR3: TGTGCCAGCAGCCCACAGGGTCTCAGGTCCTACGAGCAGTACTTC. Its protein is CASSPQGLRSYEQYF. The full variable domain, completed using reference TRBV7-8 and TRBJ2-7, is GAGVSQSPRYKVAKRGQDVALRCDPISGHVSLFWYQQALGQGPEFLTYFQNEAQLDKSGLPSDRFFAERPEGSVSTLKIQRTQQEDSAVYLCASSPQGLRSYEQYFGPGTRLTVT.

This clone has more than one count but fewer than ten. CDR3 in DNA: TGCGCCAGCAGCCTCGCCCCGGGACAGGGTAGTGGGTCCAGAAGCACAGATACGCAGTATTTT. This gives the protein CASSLAPGQGSGSRSTDTQYF. The chain recombines TRBV5-1 with TRBJ2-3, with 9 bases matching TRBD1. The CDR3 loop spans 21 amino acids. V was clipped by 4 bases and J by 0 bases; unmatched bases: 21. Germline CDR1 and CDR2: SGHRS and YFSETQ.

The rearrangement uses TRBV2 and TRBJ1-5; possibly TRBD1 for D (6 bases). The CDR3 length is 13 residues. Looked up from germline, CDR1 is SNHLY and CDR2 is FYNNEI. V lost 7 bases to trimming and J lost 5 bases, with 12 bases between them. CDR3 DNA: TGTGCCAGCACCCAGGGGAGGGATCAGCCCCAGCATTTT. This sequence encodes CASTQGRDQPQHF.

The V gene is TRBV4-3, the J gene TRBJ1-1, with D unclear. V lost 0 bases, J lost 5 bases, and 10 bases lay in between. CDR3 size: 14 residues. CDR1 and CDR2 from the germline V gene are LGHNA and YSLEER. The CDR3 loop reads CASSQDIVETEAFF. The CDR3, as DNA: TGCGCCAGCAGCCAAGATATAGTAGAAACTGAAGCTTTCTTT.

This chain links TRBV4-2 with TRBJ1-2; the match to TRBD1 covers 8 bases. The junction had 18 bases not matched to a gene; V was cut back by 4 bases and J by 8 bases. CDR1 and CDR2 from the germline V gene are LGHNA and YNFKEQ. CDR3 length: 17 residues. CDR3 amino acids: CASSPGHAGGVVGGYTF. CDR3 DNA sequence: TGTGCCAGCAGCCCCGGCCACGCAGGGGGCGTAGTAGGAGGCTACACCTTC.

The chain has TRBV14 and TRBJ1-1; D remains ambiguous. CDR3 length: 13 residues. The germline gives CDR1 SGHDN, CDR2 FVKESK. Trimming took off 5 bases at V and 2 bases at J, with 9 bases between the two ends. The CDR3 DNA reads as TGTGCCAGCAGCATTGGAGTAAACACTGAAGCTTTCTTT. Amino acid sequence: CASSIGVNTEAFF.

About this clone itself: Other nucleotide sequences from this sample produce the same CDR3. V usage is TRBV19 and J usage is TRBJ1-3, with a possible D match to TRBD1 (6 bases). V shed 4 bases and J shed 0 bases, with 7 bases lying between them. Germline values: CDR1 LNHDA, CDR2 SQIVND (reference sequence). The CDR3 covers 14 residues. CDR3 sequence reads: CASSRQVSGNTIYF. In nucleotides, the CDR3 is TGTGCCAGTAGTAGACAGGTCTCTGGAAACACCATATATTTT.

The chain joins TRBV4-1 to TRBJ1-6; a weak D match, TRBD1 (5 bases). The CDR3 has 16 amino acids. The germline gives CDR1 MGHRA, CDR2 YSYEKL. Trimming removed 0 bases from V and 6 bases from J, with 12 bases in between. CDR3 residues: CASSQDDSRFNSPLHF. CDR3 DNA sequence: TGCGCCAGCAGCCAAGATGACAGCCGATTTAATTCACCCCTCCACTTT.

The V and J genes are TRBV15 and TRBJ2-1; 8 bases align to TRBD2. Trimming took 3 bases from V and 3 from J; bases not matched to a gene: 7. Germline CDR1 LNHNV, CDR2 YYDKDF (reference sequence). The CDR3 runs to 16 residues. The DNA of the CDR3 is TGTGCCACCAGCAGTAATAGCGGGACGAGCTACAATGAGCAGTTCTTC. Translation gives CATSSNSGTSYNEQFF.

The gene calls are TRBV4-2 and TRBJ1-2; D ambiguous. This CDR3 has 16 amino acids. Trimming shortened V by 4 bases and J by 0 bases, and 15 bases separated the two germline ends. Germline V gives CDR1 LGHNA, CDR2 YNFKEQ. The CDR3 DNA is TGTGCCAGCAGCCTCGCCACTCCTCAAGCTAACTATGGCTACACCTTC. This sequence encodes CASSLATPQANYGYTF.

The gene calls are TRBV6-6 and TRBJ1-1, with TRBD1 identical over 9 bases. V shed 5 bases and J 8 bases; nucleotides not matched to a gene: 9. The CDR3 has 14 amino acids. Germline lookup yields CDR1 MNHNY and CDR2 SVGAGI (reference sequence). CDR3 in DNA: TGTGCCAGCAGTAAGACCGGGACAGGGCCAGAAGCTTTCTTT. Translation gives CASSKTGTGPEAFF.

The V and J genes are TRBV5-6 and TRBJ1-5; TRBD1 agrees at 8 bases. CDR1 is SGHDT and CDR2 is YYEEEE in the germline V gene. The junction had 10 bases not matched to a gene; V was cut back by 5 bases and J by 3 bases. This CDR3 has 16 residues. CDR3 nucleotide sequence: TGTGCCAGCAGTCCAGGACAGGGCAGTAACAATCAGCCCCAGCATTTT. This translates into CASSPGQGSNNQPQHF.

The chain employs TRBV15 and TRBJ2-3; D perhaps matches TRBD2 (5 bases). The CDR3 has 15 residues. Germline V gene data show CDR1 as LNHNV and CDR2 as YYDKDF (reference sequence). The ends were cut back, 1 base at V and 4 bases at J, with 12 bases in the middle. The CDR3 sequence: CATSRGGGESDTQYF. In nucleotides, the CDR3 is TGTGCCACCAGCAGAGGGGGTGGGGAGTCAGATACGCAGTATTTT.

V gene TRBV28 combines with J gene TRBJ2-7; D is unclear. There are 12 residues in the CDR3. Germline CDR1 MDHEN, CDR2 SYDVKM. The V gene lost 6 bases and the J gene lost 7 bases, with 13 bases spanning the gap. The DNA for the CDR3 is TGTGCCAGCAGCCTACCCCCCGGGGAGCAGTACTTC. Protein product: CASSLPPGEQYF.